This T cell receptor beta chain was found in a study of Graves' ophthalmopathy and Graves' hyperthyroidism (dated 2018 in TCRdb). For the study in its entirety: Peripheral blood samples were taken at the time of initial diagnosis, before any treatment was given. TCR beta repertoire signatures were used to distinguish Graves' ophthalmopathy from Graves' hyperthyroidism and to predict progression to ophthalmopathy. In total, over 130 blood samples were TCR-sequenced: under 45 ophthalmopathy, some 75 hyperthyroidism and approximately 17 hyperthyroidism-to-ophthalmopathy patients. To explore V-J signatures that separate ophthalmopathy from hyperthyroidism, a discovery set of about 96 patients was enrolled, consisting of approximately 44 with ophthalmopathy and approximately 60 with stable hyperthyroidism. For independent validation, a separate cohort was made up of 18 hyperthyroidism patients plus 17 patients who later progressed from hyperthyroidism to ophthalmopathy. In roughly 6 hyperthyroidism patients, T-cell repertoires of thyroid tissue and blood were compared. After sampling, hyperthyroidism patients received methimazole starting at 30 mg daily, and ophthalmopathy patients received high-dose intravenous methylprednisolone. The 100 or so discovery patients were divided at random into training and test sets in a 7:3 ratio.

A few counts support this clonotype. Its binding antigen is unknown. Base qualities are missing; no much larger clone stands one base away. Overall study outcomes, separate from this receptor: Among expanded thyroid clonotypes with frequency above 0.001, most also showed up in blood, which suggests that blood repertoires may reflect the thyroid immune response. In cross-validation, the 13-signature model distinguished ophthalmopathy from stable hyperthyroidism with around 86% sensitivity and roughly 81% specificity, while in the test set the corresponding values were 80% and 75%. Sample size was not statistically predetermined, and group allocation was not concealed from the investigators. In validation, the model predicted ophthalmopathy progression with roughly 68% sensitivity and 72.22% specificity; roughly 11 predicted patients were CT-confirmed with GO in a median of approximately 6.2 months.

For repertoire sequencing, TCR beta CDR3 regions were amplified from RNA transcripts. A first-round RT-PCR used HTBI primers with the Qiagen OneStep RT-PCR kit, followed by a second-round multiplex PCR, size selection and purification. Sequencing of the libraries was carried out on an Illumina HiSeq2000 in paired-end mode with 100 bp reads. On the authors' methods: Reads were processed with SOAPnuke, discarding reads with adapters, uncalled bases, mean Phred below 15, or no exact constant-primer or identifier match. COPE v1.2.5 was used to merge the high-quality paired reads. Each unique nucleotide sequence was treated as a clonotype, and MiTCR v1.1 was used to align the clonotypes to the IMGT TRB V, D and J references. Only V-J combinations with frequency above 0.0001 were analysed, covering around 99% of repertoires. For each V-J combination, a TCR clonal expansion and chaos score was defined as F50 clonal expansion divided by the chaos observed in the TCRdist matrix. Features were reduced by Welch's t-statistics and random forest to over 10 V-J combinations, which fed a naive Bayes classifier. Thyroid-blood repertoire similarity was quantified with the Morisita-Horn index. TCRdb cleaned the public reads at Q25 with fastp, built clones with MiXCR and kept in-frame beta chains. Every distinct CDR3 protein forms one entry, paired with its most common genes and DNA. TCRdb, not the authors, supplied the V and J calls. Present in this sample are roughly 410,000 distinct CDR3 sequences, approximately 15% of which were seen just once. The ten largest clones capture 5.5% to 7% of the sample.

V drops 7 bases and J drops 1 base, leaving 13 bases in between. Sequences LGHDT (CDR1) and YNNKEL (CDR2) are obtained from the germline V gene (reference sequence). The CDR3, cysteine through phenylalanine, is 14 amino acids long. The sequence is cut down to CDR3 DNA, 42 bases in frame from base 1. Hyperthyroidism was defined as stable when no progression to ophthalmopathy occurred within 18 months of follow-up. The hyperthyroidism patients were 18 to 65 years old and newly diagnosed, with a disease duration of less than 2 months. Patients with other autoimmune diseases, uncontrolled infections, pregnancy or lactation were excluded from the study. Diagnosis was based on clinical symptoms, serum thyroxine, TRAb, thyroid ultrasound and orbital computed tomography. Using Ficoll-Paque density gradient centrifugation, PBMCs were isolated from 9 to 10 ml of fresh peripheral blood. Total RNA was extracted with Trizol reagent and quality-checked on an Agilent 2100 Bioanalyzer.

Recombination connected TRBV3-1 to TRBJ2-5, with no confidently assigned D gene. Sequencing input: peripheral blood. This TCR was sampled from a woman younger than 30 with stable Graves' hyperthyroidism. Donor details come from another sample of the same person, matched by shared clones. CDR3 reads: CASNYAGTQETQYF. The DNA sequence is TGTGCCAGCAATTACGCAGGTACCCAAGAGACCCAGTACTTC.